Reported below is one TCR beta chain. Its target is not known. Sorted-subset replicate PCR reactions were performed with about 200 ng DNA, corresponding to roughly 29,000 T cell genomes. Clones were read by immunoSEQ multiplex PCR, and TCRdb kept only the in-frame ones, dropping some. Of around 2,100,000 clones in the sample, about 95% were seen once. CD45RO-negative, CCR7-positively selected cells formed the naive CD8 fraction, excluding terminally differentiated effector memory CD45RA+ cells. The data were obtained in a study of shared clonotypes between healthy human individuals. Study-level information: Per donor, three plates held CD4 naive cells, three held CD4 memory, two held CD8 naive and one held CD8 memory.

Germline values: CDR1 MNHEY, CDR2 SMNVEV (reference sequence). The CDR3 has 14 residues. V was clipped by 5 bases and J by 5 bases, with 13 bases between them. General observations from the study: Among donors, clonotype sharing was expected to be affected by sequencing depth.

The chain employs TRBV27 and TRBJ1-5, with D possibly matching TRBD1 (6 bases). The sequencing input was naive CD8+ T cells sorted from blood. The origin of this receptor is a man in his late teens or twenties in good health. The CDR3 here is CASSRQGSHQPQHF. DNA for the CDR3: TGTGCCAGCAGTCGTCAGGGGTCACATCAGCCCCAGCATTTT.